The clone carrying this T cell receptor (beta chain) appeared a single time. A much bigger clone sits one base away, suggesting this may be a read error. The sample originates from a study of Graves' ophthalmopathy and Graves' hyperthyroidism. The germline CDR1 and CDR2 sequences are SGHAT and FQNNGV. This CDR3 contains 16 residues. The V end lost 5 bases, the J end lost 1 base, and 17 bases lay between the germline ends. Amplification of the TCR beta CDR3 regions used RNA transcripts (as template). The library came from an HTBI-primed first-round RT-PCR and a second-round multiplex PCR. TCRdb redid the calling of the multiplex PCR reads with MiXCR, one entry per CDR3 protein. The table records 600,000 to 650,000 distinct CDR3 sequences, about a fifth of them present only once. The authors enrolled newly diagnosed hyperthyroidism patients aged 18 to 65 with under 2 months' duration.

This sequence originates from a woman between 18 and 29 years old with stable Graves' hyperthyroidism. Some clones in this sample may be carry-over from other donors' samples. The sequencing sample was made of peripheral blood. This chain links TRBV11-2 with TRBJ1-1, with D unclear. Here the CDR3 reads CASSPDGRKRNTEAFF. The CDR3 DNA reads TGTGCCAGCAGCCCGGATGGGAGGAAACGGAACACTGAAGCTTTCTTT.